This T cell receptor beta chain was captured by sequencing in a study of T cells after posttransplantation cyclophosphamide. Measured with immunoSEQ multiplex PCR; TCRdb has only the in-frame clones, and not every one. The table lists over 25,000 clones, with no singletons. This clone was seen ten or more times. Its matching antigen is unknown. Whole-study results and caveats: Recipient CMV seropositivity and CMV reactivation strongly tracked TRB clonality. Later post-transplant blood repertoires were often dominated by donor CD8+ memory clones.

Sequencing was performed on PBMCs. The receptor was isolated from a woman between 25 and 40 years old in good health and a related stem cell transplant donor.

CDR3 amino acids: CASSQAGGSEQFF. The CDR3 DNA reads as TGCGCCAGCAGCCAAGCCGGGGGGTCTGAGCAGTTCTTC. This chain uses TRBV4-3 with TRBJ2-1, with 7 positions matching TRBD2. V lost 1 base and J lost 9; bases outside the gene matches: 3. Germline CDR1 LGHNA, CDR2 YSLEER. The CDR3 sequence is 13 residues long.